Sequencing of this TCR beta chain was carried out in a study of monozygotic twins with inflammatory bowel disease. The team made cDNA by running eight separate reactions for each sample. TCRdb reprocessed the 5' RACE reads; each CDR3 protein has one entry and no DNA is given. This table holds 300,000 to 400,000 distinct CDR3 sequences. Each donor supplied roughly 2.4 ml of blood. This CDR3 spans 15 amino acids. The germline V gene has CDR1 MNHNS and CDR2 SASEGT. Sequencing used blood. This chain uses TRBV6-1 with TRBJ1-5; the D gene TCRdb calls, TRBD1, cannot be checked with no DNA. The TCR sequence derives from a human donor with ulcerative colitis or Crohn's disease, or a healthy co-twin of an affected twin (not recorded which). The CDR3 is CASSRTGGGNQPQHF.